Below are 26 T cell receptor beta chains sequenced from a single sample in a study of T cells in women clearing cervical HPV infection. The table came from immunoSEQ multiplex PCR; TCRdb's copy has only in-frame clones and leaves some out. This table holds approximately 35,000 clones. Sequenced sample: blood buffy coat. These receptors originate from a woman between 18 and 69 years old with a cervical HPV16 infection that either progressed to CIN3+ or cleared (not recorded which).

CDR3 DNA (partial): TGTGCCAGAAGCCCCAGGGGGCCGGGTGAAAAA. It codes for CARSPRGPGEK. The CDR3 reads in full as CARSPRGPGEKLFF. V and J are TRBV5-3 and TRBJ1-4; 8 nucleotides align to TRBD1. With the read ending 3 residues before the CDR3 end, the germline J gene is used to fill in that end. TRBV5-3 is flagged as an ORF with uncertain function. The CDR3 is made up of 14 amino acids. J gave up 7 bases and V 4 bases, and 6 bases lay outside the gene matches.

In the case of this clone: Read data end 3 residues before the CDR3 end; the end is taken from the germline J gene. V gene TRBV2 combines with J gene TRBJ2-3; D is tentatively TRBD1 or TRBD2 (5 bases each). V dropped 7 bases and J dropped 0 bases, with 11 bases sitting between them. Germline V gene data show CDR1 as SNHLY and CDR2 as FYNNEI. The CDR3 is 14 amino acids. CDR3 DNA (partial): TGTGCCAGCAAAGAGGGGTACAGCACAGATACG. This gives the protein CASKEGYSTDT. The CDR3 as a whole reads CASKEGYSTDTQYF.

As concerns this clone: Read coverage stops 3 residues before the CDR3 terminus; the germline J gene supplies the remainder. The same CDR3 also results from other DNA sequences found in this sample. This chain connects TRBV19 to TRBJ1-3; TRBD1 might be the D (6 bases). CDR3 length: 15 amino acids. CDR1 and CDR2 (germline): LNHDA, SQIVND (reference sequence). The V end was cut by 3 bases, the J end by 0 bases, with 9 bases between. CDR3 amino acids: CASSIPTGSGNTIYF. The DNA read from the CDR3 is TGTGCCAGTAGTATCCCGACAGGCTCTGGAAACACC. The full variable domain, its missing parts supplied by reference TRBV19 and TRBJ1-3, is DGGITQSPKYLFRKEGQNVTLSCEQNLNHDAMYWYRQDPGQGLRLIYYSQIVNDFQKGDIAEGYSVSREKKESFPLTVTSAQKNPTAFYLCASSIPTGSGNTIYFGEGSWLTVV.

The CDR3 bases that were read are TGCAGTGCTACGAGCGGGGCTTCCTACAATGAG. This translates into CSATSGASYNE. The CDR3 in its entirety is CSATSGASYNEQFF. The chain employs TRBV20-1 and TRBJ2-1; TRBD2 aligns across 7 bases. Coverage ceases 3 residues before the CDR3 finishes, and the germline J gene fills in the end. The CDR3 has 14 residues. Trimming cost V 4 bases and J 1 base; bases outside gene matches: 4. Germline V CDR1 and CDR2: DFQATT, SNEGSKA (reference sequence).

Here the CDR3 reads CASSPHEGPRTGELFF. The covered CDR3 bases are TGTGCCAGCAGCCCCCATGAGGGGCCCCGAACCGGGGAG. The chain recombines TRBV7-8 with TRBJ2-2, with D tentatively TRBD1 or TRBD2 (5 bases each). The missing CDR3 end, 3 residues past where the read stops, is filled in from the germline J gene. V was cut by 5 bases and J by 5 bases, with 18 bases left in between. The CDR3 totals 16 residues. The germline V gene has CDR1 SGHVS and CDR2 FQNEAQ.

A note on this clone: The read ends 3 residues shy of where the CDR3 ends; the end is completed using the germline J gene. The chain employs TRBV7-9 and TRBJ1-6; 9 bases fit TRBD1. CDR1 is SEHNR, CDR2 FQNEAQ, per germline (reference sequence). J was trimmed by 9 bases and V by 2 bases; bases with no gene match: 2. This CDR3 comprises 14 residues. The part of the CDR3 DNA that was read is TGTGCCAGCAGCTTAAGGACAGGGGTTTCACCC. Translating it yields CASSLRTGVSP. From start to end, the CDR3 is CASSLRTGVSPLHF.

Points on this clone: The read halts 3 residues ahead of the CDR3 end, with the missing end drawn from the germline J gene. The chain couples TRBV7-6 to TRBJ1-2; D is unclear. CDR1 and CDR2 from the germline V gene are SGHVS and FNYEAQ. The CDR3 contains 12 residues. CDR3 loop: CASSQPTDTYTF. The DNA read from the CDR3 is TGTGCCAGCAGCCAACCCACAGATACC. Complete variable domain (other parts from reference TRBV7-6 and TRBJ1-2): GAGVSQSPRYKVTKRGQDVALRCDPISGHVSLYWYRQALGQGPEFLTYFNYEAQQDKSGLPNDRFSAERPEGSISTLTIQRTEQRDSAMYRCASSQPTDTYTFGSGTRLTVV.

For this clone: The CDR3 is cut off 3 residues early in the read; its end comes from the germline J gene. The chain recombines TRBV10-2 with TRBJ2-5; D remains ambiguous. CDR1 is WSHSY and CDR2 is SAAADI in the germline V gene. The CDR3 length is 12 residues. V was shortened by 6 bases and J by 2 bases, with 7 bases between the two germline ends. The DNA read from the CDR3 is TGCGCCAGCAGGGCTAGTCAAGAGACC. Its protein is CASRASQET. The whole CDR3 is CASRASQETQYF.

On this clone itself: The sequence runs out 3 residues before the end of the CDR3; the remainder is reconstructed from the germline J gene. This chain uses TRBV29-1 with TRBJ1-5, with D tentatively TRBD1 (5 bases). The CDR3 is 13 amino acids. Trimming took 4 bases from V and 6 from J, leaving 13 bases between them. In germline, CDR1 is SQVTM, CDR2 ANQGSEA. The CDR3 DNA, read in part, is TGCAGCGTTGCAGCAGGGAGGGGTCAGCCC. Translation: CSVAAGRGQP. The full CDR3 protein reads CSVAAGRGQPQHF.

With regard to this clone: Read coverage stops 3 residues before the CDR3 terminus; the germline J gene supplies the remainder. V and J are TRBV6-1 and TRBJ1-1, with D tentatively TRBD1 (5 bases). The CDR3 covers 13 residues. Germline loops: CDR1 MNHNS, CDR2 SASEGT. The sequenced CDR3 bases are TGTGCCAGCAGTGAAGCCGCGACAGAAAAA. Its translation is CASSEAATEK. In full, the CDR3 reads CASSEAATEKAFF.

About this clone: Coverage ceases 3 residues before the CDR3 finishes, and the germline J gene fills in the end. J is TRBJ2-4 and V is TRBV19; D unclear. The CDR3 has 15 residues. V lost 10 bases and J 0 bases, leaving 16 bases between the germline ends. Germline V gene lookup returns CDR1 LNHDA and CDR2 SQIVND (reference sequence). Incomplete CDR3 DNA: TGTGCCACCTCATTGGGCTTCCTAGCCAAAAACATT. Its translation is CATSLGFLAKNI. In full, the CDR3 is CATSLGFLAKNIQYF.

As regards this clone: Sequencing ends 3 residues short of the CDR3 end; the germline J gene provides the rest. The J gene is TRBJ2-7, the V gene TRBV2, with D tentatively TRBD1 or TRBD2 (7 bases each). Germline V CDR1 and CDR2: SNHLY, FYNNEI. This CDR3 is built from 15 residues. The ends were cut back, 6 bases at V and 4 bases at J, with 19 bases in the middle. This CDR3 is CASRGGGRTSYEQYF. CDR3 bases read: TGTGCCAGCAGAGGGGGCGGGAGAACATCATACGAG.

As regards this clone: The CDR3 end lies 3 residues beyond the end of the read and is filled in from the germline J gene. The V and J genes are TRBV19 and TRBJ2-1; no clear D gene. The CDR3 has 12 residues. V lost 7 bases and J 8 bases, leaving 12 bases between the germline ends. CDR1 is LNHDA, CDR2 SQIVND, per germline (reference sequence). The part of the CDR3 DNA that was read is TGTGCCAGTACGGCGGAACGGGATGAG. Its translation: CASTAERDE. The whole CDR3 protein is CASTAERDEQFF. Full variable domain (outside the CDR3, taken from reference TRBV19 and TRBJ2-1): DGGITQSPKYLFRKEGQNVTLSCEQNLNHDAMYWYRQDPGQGLRLIYYSQIVNDFQKGDIAEGYSVSREKKESFPLTVTSAQKNPTAFYLCASTAERDEQFFGPGTRLTVL.

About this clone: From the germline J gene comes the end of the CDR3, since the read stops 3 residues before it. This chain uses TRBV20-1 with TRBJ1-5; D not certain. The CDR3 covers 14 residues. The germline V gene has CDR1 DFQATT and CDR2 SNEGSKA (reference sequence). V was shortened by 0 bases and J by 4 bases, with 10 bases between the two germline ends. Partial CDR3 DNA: TGCAGTGCTAGAGATCTAACGGGGAATCAGCCC. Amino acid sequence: CSARDLTGNQP. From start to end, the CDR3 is CSARDLTGNQPQHF.

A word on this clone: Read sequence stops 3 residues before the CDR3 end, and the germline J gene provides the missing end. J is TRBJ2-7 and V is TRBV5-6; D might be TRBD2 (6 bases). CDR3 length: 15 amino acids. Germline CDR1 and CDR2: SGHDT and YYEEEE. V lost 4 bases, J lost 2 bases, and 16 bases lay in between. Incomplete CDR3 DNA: TGTGCCAGCAGCCGGGGGTATGGGGGACCCTACGAG. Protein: CASSRGYGGPYE. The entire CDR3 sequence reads CASSRGYGGPYEQYF.

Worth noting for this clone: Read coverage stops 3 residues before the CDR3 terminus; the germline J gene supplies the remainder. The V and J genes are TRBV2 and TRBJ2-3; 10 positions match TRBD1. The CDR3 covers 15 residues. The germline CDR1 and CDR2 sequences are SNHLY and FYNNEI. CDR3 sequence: CASSEGQGARETQYF. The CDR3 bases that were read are TGTGCCAGCAGTGAAGGACAGGGGGCGAGAGAGACG. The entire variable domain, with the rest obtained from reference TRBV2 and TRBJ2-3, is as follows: EPEVTQTPSHQVTQMGQEVILRCVPISNHLYFYWYRQILGQKVEFLVSFYNNEISEKSEIFDDQFSVERPDGSNFTLKIRSTKLEDSAMYFCASSEGQGARETQYFGPGTRLTVL.

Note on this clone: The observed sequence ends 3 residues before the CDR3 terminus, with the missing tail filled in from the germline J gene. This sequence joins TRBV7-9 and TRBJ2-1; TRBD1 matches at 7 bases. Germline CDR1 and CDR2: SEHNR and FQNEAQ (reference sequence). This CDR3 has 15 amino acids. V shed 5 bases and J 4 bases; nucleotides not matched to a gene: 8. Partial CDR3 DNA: TGTGCCAGCAGCCGGGCGACAGGGAGATACAATGAG. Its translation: CASSRATGRYNE. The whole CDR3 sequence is CASSRATGRYNEQFF.

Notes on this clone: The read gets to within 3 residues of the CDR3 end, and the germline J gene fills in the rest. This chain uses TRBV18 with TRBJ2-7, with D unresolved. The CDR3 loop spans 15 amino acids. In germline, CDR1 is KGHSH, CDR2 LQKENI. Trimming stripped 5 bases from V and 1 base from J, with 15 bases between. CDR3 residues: CASSSDTVNSYEQYF. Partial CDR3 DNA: TGTGCCAGCTCATCAGACACAGTGAATTCCTACGAG.

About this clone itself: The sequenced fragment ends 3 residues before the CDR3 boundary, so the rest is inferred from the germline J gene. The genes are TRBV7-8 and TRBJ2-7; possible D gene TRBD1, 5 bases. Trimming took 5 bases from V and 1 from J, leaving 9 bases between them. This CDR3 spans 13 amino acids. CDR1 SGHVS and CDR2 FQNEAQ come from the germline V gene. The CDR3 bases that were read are TGTGCCAGCAGCCCGAGACAGTCCTACGAG. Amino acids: CASSPRQSYE. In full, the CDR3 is CASSPRQSYEQYF.

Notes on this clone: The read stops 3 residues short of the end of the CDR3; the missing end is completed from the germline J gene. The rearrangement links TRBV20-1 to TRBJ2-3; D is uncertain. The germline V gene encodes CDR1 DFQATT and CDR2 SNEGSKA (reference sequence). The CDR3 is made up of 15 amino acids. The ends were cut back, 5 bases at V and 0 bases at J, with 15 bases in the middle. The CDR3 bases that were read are TGCAGTGCTCCCCGGGTTGGTTCTAGCACAGATACG. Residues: CSAPRVGSSTDT. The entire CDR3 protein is CSAPRVGSSTDTQYF.

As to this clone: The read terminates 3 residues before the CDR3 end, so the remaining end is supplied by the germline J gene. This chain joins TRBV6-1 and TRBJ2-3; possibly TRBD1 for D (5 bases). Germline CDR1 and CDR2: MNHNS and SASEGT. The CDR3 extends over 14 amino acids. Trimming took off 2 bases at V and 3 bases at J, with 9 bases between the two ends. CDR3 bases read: TGTGCCAGCAGTGAAAGGGGATTGACAGATACG. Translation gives CASSERGLTDT. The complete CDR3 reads CASSERGLTDTQYF.

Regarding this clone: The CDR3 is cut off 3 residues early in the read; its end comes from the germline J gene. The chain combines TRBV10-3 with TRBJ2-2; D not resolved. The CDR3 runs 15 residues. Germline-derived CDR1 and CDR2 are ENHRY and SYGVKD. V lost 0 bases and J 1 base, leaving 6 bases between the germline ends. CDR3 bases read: TGTGCCATCAGTGAGTCGGCAGGGAACACCGGGGAG. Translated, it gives CAISESAGNTGE. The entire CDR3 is CAISESAGNTGELFF.

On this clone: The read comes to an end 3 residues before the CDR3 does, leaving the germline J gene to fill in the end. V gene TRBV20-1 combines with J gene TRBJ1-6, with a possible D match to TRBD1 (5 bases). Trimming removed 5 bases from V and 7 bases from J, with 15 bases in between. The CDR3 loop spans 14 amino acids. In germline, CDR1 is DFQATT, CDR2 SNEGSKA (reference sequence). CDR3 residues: CSASLRGVNSPLHF. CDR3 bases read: TGCAGTGCTTCCCTAAGGGGTGTAAATTCACCC.

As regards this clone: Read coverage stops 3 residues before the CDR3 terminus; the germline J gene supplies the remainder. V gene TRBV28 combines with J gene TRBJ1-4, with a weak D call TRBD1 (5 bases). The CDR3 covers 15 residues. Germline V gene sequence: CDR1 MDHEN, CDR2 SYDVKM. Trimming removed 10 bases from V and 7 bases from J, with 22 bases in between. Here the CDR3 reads CATSLEGLGPEKLFF. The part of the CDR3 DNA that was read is TGTGCCACCAGCCTAGAGGGGTTGGGCCCTGAAAAA. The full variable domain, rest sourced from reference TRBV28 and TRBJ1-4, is DVKVTQSSRYLVKRTGEKVFLECVQDMDHENMFWYRQDPGLGLRLIYFSYDVKMKEKGDIPEGYSVSREKKERFSLILESASTNQTSMYLCATSLEGLGPEKLFFGSGTQLSVL.

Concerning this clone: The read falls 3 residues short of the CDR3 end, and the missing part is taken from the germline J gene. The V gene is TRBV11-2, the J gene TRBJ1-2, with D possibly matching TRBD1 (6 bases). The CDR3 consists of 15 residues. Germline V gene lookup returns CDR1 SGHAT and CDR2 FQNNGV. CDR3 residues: CASSLDPGGRGGYTF. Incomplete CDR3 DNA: TGTGCCAGCAGCTTAGATCCCGGGGGGCGCGGAGGC.

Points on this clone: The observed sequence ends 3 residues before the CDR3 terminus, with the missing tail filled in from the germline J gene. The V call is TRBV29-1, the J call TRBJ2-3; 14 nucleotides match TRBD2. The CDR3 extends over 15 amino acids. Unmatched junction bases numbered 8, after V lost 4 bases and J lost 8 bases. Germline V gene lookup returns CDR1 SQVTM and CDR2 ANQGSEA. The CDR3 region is CSVGGTSGSGGTQYF. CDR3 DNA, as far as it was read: TGCAGCGTTGGTGGGACTAGCGGGAGCGGTGGTACG.